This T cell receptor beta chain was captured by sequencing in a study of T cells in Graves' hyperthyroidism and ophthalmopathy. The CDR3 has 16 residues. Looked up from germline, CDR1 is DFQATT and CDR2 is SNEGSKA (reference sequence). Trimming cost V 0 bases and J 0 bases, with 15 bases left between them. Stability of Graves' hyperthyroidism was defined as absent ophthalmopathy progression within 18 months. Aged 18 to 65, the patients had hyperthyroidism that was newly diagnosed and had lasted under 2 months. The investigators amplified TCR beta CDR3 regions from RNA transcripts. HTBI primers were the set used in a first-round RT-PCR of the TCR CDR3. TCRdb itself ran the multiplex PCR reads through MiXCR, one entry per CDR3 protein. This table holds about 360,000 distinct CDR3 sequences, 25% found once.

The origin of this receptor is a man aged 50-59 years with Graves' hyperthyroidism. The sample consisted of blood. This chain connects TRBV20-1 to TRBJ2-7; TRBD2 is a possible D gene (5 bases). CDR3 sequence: CSARDLLEAHSYEQYF. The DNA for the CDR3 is TGCAGTGCTAGAGATCTTTTGGAGGCCCACTCCTACGAGCAGTACTTC.